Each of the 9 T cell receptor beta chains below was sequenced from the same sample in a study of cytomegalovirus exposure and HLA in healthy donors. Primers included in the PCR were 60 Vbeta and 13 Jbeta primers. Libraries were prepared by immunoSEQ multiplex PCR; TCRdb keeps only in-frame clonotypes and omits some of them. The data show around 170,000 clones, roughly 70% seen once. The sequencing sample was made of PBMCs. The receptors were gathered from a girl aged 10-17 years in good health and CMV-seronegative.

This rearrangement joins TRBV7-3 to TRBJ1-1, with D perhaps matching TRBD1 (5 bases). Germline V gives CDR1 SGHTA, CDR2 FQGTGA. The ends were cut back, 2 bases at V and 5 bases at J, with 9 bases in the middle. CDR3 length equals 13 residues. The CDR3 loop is CASSLAGETEAFF. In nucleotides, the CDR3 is TGTGCCAGCAGCTTAGCGGGGGAAACTGAAGCTTTCTTT.

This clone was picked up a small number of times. The CDR3 nucleotides read TGTGCCAGCAGCTTGCCCCGGGGCAGGGGGGCTTACGAGCAGTACTTC. Its translation: CASSLPRGRGAYEQYF. The chain joins TRBV5-4 to TRBJ2-7; a weak D match, TRBD1 (7 bases). V was cut by 1 base and J by 4 bases, with 18 bases left in between. Germline loops: CDR1 SGHNT, CDR2 YYREEE (reference sequence). The CDR3 is 16 residues long.

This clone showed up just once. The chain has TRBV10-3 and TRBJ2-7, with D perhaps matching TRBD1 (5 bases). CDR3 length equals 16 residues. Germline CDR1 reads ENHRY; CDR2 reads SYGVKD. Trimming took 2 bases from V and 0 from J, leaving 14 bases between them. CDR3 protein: CAISEATSRGSYEQYF. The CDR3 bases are TGTGCCATCAGTGAGGCGACTTCTAGGGGCTCCTACGAGCAGTACTTC.

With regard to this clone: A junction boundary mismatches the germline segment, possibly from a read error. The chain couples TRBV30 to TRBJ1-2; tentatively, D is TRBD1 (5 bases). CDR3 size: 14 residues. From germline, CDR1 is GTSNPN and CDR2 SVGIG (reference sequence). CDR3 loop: CVWSVRQGMRGYTF. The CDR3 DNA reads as TGTGTCTGGAGTGTCAGGCAGGGCATGCGGGGCTACACCTTC.

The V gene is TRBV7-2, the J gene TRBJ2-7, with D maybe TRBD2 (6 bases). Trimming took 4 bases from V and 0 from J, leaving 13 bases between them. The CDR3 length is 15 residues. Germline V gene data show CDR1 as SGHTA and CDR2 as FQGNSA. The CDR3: CASSSLTSTSYEQYF. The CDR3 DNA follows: TGTGCCAGCAGCTCTTTAACTAGCACCTCCTACGAGCAGTACTTC.

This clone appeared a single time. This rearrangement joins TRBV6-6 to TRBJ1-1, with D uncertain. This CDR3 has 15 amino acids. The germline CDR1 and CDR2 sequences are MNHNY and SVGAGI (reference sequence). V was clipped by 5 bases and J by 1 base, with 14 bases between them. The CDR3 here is CASSPLVGTNTEAFF. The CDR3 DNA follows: TGTGCCAGCAGTCCCCTTGTCGGTACGAACACTGAAGCTTTCTTT.

The CDR3 region is CASTNGAGELFF. CDR3 coding DNA: TGTGCCAGCACGAACGGGGCCGGGGAGCTGTTTTTT. The V gene is TRBV7-9, the J gene TRBJ2-2; weak D call: TRBD2 (5 bases). This CDR3 has 12 residues. The germline CDR1 and CDR2 sequences are SEHNR and FQNEAQ (reference sequence). With 7 bases removed from V and 6 bases from J, the gap between germline ends came to 9 bases.

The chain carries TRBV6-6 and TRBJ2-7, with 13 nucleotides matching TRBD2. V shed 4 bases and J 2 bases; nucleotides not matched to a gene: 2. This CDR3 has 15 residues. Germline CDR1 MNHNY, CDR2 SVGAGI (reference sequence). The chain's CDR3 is CASSFGLAGAYEQYF. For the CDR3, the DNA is TGTGCCAGCAGTTTCGGACTAGCGGGGGCCTACGAGCAGTACTTC.

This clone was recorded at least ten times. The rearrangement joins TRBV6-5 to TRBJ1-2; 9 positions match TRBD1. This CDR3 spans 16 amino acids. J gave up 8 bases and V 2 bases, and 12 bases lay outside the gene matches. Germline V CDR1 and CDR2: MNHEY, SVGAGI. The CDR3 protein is CASSYADGTGGLGYTF. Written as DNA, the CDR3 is TGTGCCAGCAGTTACGCCGACGGTACAGGGGGCTTAGGCTACACCTTC.